The 29 T cell receptor beta chains in this list originate from one sample, sequenced in a study of T cell responses to AZD1222 COVID-19 vaccine. Only in-frame clones appear in the TCRdb table, and some are missing; sequencing was by immunoSEQ multiplex PCR. The sample lists about 140,000 clones, about 90% occurring once. Sequenced material: peripheral blood, taken on day 0 of AZD1222 vaccination. Receptor source: an adult in good health.

The V and J genes are TRBV27 and TRBJ1-2; D not certain. This CDR3 is built from 12 residues. The germline gives CDR1 MNHEY, CDR2 SMNVEV (reference sequence). Trimming removed 9 bases from V and 4 bases from J, with 12 bases in between. The CDR3 loop is CASHDTRYGYTF. CDR3 nucleotides: TGTGCCAGTCATGACACCCGCTATGGCTACACCTTC.

In DNA, the CDR3 is TGTGCCAGCAGCCAAGATAGGGGGGTGAGCTCCTACGAGCAGTACTTC. Encoded protein: CASSQDRGVSSYEQYF. V and J are TRBV4-2 and TRBJ2-7; D could derive from TRBD1 or TRBD2 (6 bases each). The germline V gene has CDR1 LGHNA and CDR2 YNFKEQ. The CDR3 has 16 residues. Trimming stripped 0 bases from V and 0 bases from J, with 12 bases between.

Note on this clone: Relative to the germline gene, one junction end is altered; a read error may explain this. The chain couples TRBV24-1 to TRBJ1-1; D remains ambiguous. CDR3 length: 14 residues. Germline CDR1 and CDR2: KGHDR and SFDVKD. This CDR3 reads CATSGPPMNTEAFF. The DNA for the CDR3 is TGTGCCACGAGTGGACCGCCTATGAACACTGAAGCTTTCTTT.

The rearrangement joins TRBV5-8 to TRBJ1-2; 7 bases are a match to TRBD1. Trimming took 5 bases from V and 1 from J; bases not matched to a gene: 11. This CDR3 region has 16 residues. The germline gives CDR1 SGHTS, CDR2 YDEGEE. DNA for the CDR3: TGTGCCAGCAGACTTACAGGGGAGGGAATTAACTATGGCTACACCTTC. It translates to CASRLTGEGINYGYTF.

V usage is TRBV5-1 and J usage is TRBJ1-1; D gene uncertain. The germline V gene encodes CDR1 SGHRS and CDR2 YFSETQ. There are 12 residues in the CDR3. The V end was cut by 1 base, the J end by 6 bases, with 7 bases between. The CDR3 protein is CASSLLSAEAFF. The CDR3 DNA reads TGCGCCAGCAGCTTGCTGAGCGCTGAAGCTTTCTTT.

The rearrangement uses TRBV27 and TRBJ2-2, with TRBD1 as a possible D gene (6 bases). CDR1 MNHEY and CDR2 SMNVEV come from the germline V gene (reference sequence). Trimming pared 3 bases from V and 1 base from J, leaving 9 bases between. The CDR3 totals 15 residues. CDR3 region: CASSLLQGNTGELFF. The CDR3 bases are TGTGCCAGCAGTTTGTTACAGGGGAACACCGGGGAGCTGTTTTTT.

This clone occurred once. The chain employs TRBV19 and TRBJ1-2; 8 bases match TRBD1. The CDR3 contains 13 residues. The germline CDR1 and CDR2 sequences are LNHDA and SQIVND (reference sequence). Germline trimming cut 4 bases from V and 4 bases from J; bases unmatched to any gene: 2. The CDR3 DNA reads TGTGCCAGTAGTACCGGACAGGGCTATGGCTACACCTTC. Translation: CASSTGQGYGYTF.

This clone has only one observation. This CDR3 is CASSQNSDVTGYTF. CDR3 in DNA: TGCGCCAGCAGCCAGAATTCGGACGTGACTGGCTACACCTTC. The V call is TRBV4-3, the J call TRBJ1-2; no reliable D call. The V and J ends lost 3 bases and 7 bases respectively, with 15 bases between them. Germline V gene sequence: CDR1 LGHNA, CDR2 YSLEER. The CDR3 spans 14 residues.

This clone came up once. The gene calls are TRBV27 and TRBJ2-7; 8 bases fit TRBD2. V lost 2 bases, J lost 9 bases, and 9 bases stayed unmatched. The CDR3 spans 14 residues. Germline V gene data show CDR1 as MNHEY and CDR2 as SMNVEV (reference sequence). The CDR3 sequence: CASSLEGSGRWQYF. In nucleotides, the CDR3 is TGTGCCAGCAGTTTAGAGGGGAGCGGGAGATGGCAGTACTTC.

This clone has only one observation. V is TRBV27 and J is TRBJ1-1; no firm D call. The CDR3 is 13 residues long. V was trimmed by 2 bases and J by 0 bases, leaving 4 bases between them. Germline V gene sequence: CDR1 MNHEY, CDR2 SMNVEV (reference sequence). CDR3: CASSLALNTEAFF. The CDR3 nucleotides read TGTGCCAGCAGTTTAGCCCTGAACACTGAAGCTTTCTTT.

This chain uses TRBV5-1 with TRBJ2-2; D not resolved. Germline CDR1 is SGHRS and CDR2 is YFSETQ. Trimming cost V 0 bases and J 0 bases, with 6 bases left between them. The length of the CDR3 is 15 residues. For the CDR3, the DNA is TGCGCCAGCAGCTTGGGGCACCCGAACACCGGGGAGCTGTTTTTT. It is translated as CASSLGHPNTGELFF.

The rearrangement links TRBV18 to TRBJ1-3; D remains ambiguous. The germline gives CDR1 KGHSH, CDR2 LQKENI. The V and J ends lost 5 bases and 3 bases respectively, with 2 bases between them. This CDR3 is 11 amino acids long. For the CDR3, the DNA is TGTGCCAGCTCAGATGGAAACACCATATATTTT. Residues: CASSDGNTIYF.

This clone was observed a single time. The chain links TRBV15 to TRBJ2-5; weak D call: TRBD2 (6 bases). CDR1 LNHNV and CDR2 YYDKDF come from the germline V gene (reference sequence). V lost 0 bases and J 5 bases, leaving 13 bases between the germline ends. The CDR3 runs to 15 residues. The CDR3 region is CATSRERGREETQYF. For the CDR3, the DNA is TGTGCCACCAGCAGAGAAAGAGGCCGGGAGGAGACCCAGTACTTC. The whole variable domain, filled in from reference TRBV15 and TRBJ2-5, reads DAMVIQNPRYQVTQFGKPVTLSCSQTLNHNVMYWYQQKSSQAPKLLFHYYDKDFNNEADTPDNFQSRRPNTSFCFLDIRSPGLGDTAMYLCATSRERGREETQYFGPGTRLLVL.

This clone was picked up one time. The chain links TRBV27 to TRBJ2-2, with 14 bases identical to TRBD2. This CDR3 has 16 residues. J lost 4 bases, V lost 5 bases, and 3 bases had no gene match. CDR1 and CDR2 from the germline V gene are MNHEY and SMNVEV (reference sequence). CDR3 coding DNA: TGTGCCAGCAGTCTGGGACTAGCGGGAGTCACCGGGGAGCTGTTTTTT. This translates into CASSLGLAGVTGELFF.

V and J are TRBV7-3 and TRBJ1-2; 7 nucleotides line up with TRBD1. V lost 5 bases to trimming and J lost 6 bases; unmatched junction nucleotides: 9. Germline values: CDR1 SGHTA, CDR2 FQGTGA. The CDR3 has 14 amino acids. The CDR3 region is CASSMGQPTDGYTF. Here the CDR3 DNA reads TGTGCCAGCAGCATGGGACAGCCAACAGATGGCTACACCTTC.

V usage is TRBV6-2 or TRBV6-3 and J usage is TRBJ2-7, with 9 bases lining up with TRBD1. The V gene's germline CDR1 is MNHEY and CDR2 SVGEGT. After removal of 2 bases from V and 5 bases from J, the junction contained 10 bases not matched to a gene. The CDR3 spans 16 residues. The CDR3 bases are TGTGCCAGCAGTTACCGCCAGAGACAGGGGGTCAACGAGCAGTACTTC. Translated, it gives CASSYRQRQGVNEQYF.

This clone was seen only a few times. V usage is TRBV29-1 and J usage is TRBJ1-2; 9 nucleotides align to TRBD1. Trimming removed 1 base from V and 8 bases from J; junction bases left unmatched: 5. The germline V gene has CDR1 SQVTM and CDR2 ANQGSEA. This CDR3 region has 13 residues. This CDR3 is CSVEAGQGKGYTF. DNA for the CDR3: TGCAGCGTTGAAGCGGGACAGGGAAAAGGCTACACCTTC.

The gene calls are TRBV2 and TRBJ2-7; perhaps TRBD1 as D (6 bases). V was clipped by 4 bases and J by 7 bases, with 14 bases between them. The CDR3 is 13 amino acids. Germline lookup yields CDR1 SNHLY and CDR2 FYNNEI. The CDR3 region has the DNA TGTGCCAGCAGTGTTCTGGGGGCGAAGGAGCAGTACTTC. Protein sequence: CASSVLGAKEQYF.

This chain connects TRBV7-2 to TRBJ2-5, with TRBD1 matching 8 bases. The CDR3 spans 13 residues. V gave up 6 bases and J gave up 2 bases; unmatched junction bases: 2. The germline gives CDR1 SGHTA, CDR2 FQGNSA. CDR3 sequence: CASRDRAQETQYF. The CDR3 DNA follows: TGTGCCAGCAGGGACAGGGCACAAGAGACCCAGTACTTC.

The genes are TRBV2 and TRBJ1-5; 11 bases agree with TRBD1. The germline gives CDR1 SNHLY, CDR2 FYNNEI. V was clipped by 5 bases and J by 7 bases; unmatched bases: 10. CDR3 size: 16 residues. The CDR3 here is CASSIPGQGAEQPQHF. The DNA for the CDR3 is TGTGCCAGCAGTATTCCCGGACAGGGGGCTGAGCAGCCCCAGCATTTT.

The chain combines TRBV4-1 with TRBJ2-3, with TRBD2 matching 10 bases. CDR3 size: 15 residues. The V segment lost 0 bases and the J segment 3 bases; nucleotides outside the gene matches: 0. Looked up from germline, CDR1 is MGHRA and CDR2 is YSYEKL. The DNA for the CDR3 is TGCGCCAGCAGCCAAGAGGGACTAGCGACAGATACGCAGTATTTT. It codes for CASSQEGLATDTQYF.

This rearrangement joins TRBV10-3 to TRBJ1-4; 9 bases line up with TRBD1. The CDR3 extends over 12 amino acids. J gave up 12 bases and V 3 bases, and 2 bases lay outside the gene matches. The V gene's germline CDR1 is ENHRY and CDR2 SYGVKD. CDR3 protein: CAISERDRELFF. The CDR3 bases are TGTGCCATCAGTGAACGGGACAGGGAACTGTTTTTT.

The J gene is TRBJ2-2, the V gene TRBV7-9; the match to TRBD1 covers 10 bases. V trimming: 6 bases; J trimming: 3 bases; junction bases outside the gene matches: 4. This CDR3 has 15 amino acids. CDR1 and CDR2 (germline): SEHNR, FQNEAQ (reference sequence). In DNA form, the CDR3 reads TGTGCCAGCAGTACCGGGACAGGGGACACCGGGGAGCTGTTTTTT. It encodes CASSTGTGDTGELFF.

V usage is TRBV4-1 and J usage is TRBJ1-2, with a possible D match to TRBD1 (5 bases). Germline-derived CDR1 and CDR2 are MGHRA and YSYEKL. V lost 3 bases and J lost 3, with 14 bases in between. The CDR3 is 15 residues long. Written as DNA, the CDR3 is TGCGCCAGCAGCCAGACCGGGACGGAAGACTATGGCTACACCTTC. It yields the protein CASSQTGTEDYGYTF.

The chain has TRBV5-4 and TRBJ1-1; D is perhaps TRBD1 (6 bases). V lost 2 bases and J 0 bases, leaving 17 bases between the germline ends. CDR1 is SGHNT, CDR2 YYREEE, per germline (reference sequence). The CDR3 runs 17 residues. The CDR3 loop is CASSLMGAGMLNTEAFF. CDR3 DNA: TGTGCCAGCAGCTTAATGGGGGCCGGGATGCTGAACACTGAAGCTTTCTTT.

This rearrangement joins TRBV18 to TRBJ1-3; D perhaps matches TRBD1 (5 bases). The CDR3 length is 17 residues. Germline V CDR1 and CDR2: KGHSH, LQKENI. V was cut by 0 bases and J by 0 bases, with 12 bases left in between. CDR3 residues: CASSPPRGVNSGNTIYF. The CDR3 region has the DNA TGTGCCAGCTCACCACCGAGAGGGGTGAACTCTGGAAACACCATATATTTT.

The CDR3: CASRTYEQYF. In DNA form, the CDR3 reads TGTGCCAGCAGAACCTACGAGCAGTACTTC. The J gene is TRBJ2-7, the V gene TRBV2; D is unclear. Germline-derived CDR1 and CDR2 are SNHLY and FYNNEI. CDR3 size: 10 residues. Trimming took 6 bases from V and 2 from J, leaving 2 bases between them.

The V and J genes are TRBV19 and TRBJ2-2; no reliable D call. Germline CDR1 is LNHDA and CDR2 is SQIVND (reference sequence). This CDR3 contains 15 residues. V was pared by 3 bases and J by 2 bases, with 10 bases between. The CDR3 protein is CASSIDTLNTGELFF. The CDR3 nucleotides are TGTGCCAGTAGTATCGACACACTTAACACCGGGGAGCTGTTTTTT. Using reference TRBV19 and TRBJ2-2 for the parts outside the CDR3, the full variable domain is DGGITQSPKYLFRKEGQNVTLSCEQNLNHDAMYWYRQDPGQGLRLIYYSQIVNDFQKGDIAEGYSVSREKKESFPLTVTSAQKNPTAFYLCASSIDTLNTGELFFGEGSRLTVL.

The DNA for the CDR3 is TGTGCCAGCAGCCAAGGCACTGTCCGTCAGCCCCAGCATTTT. It translates to CASSQGTVRQPQHF. The chain links TRBV3-1 (or the pseudogene TRBV3-2) to TRBJ1-5; D remains unclear. The CDR3 sequence is 14 residues long. V was clipped by 1 base and J by 6 bases, with 10 bases between them. CDR1 and CDR2 from the germline V gene are LGHDT and YNNKEL (reference sequence).